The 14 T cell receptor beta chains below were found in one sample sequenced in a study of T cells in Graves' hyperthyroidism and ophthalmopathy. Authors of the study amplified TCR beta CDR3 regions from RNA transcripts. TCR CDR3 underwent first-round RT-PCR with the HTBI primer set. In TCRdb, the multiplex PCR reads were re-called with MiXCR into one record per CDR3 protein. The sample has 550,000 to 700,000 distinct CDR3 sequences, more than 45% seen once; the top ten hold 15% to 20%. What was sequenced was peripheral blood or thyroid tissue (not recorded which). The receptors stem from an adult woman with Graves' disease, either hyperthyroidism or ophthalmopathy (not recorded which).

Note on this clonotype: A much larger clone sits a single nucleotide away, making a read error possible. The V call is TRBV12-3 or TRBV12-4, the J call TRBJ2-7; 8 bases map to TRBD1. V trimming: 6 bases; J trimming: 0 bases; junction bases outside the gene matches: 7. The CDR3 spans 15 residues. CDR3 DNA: TGTGCCAGCAGCCTTTATCAGGGGGCCTCCTACGAGCAGTACTTC. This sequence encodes CASSLYQGASYEQYF.

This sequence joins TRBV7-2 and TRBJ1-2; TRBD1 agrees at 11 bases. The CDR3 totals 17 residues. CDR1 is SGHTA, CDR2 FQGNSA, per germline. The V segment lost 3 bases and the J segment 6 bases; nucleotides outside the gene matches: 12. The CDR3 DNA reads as TGTGCCAGCAGCTTCCTCGGGACAGGGGGTCACACCGATGGCTACACCTTC. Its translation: CASSFLGTGGHTDGYTF. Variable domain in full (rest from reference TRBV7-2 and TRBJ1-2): GAGVSQSPSNKVTEKGKDVELRCDPISGHTALYWYRQSLGQGLEFLIYFQGNSAPDKSGLPSDRFSAERTGGSVSTLTIQRTQQEDSAVYLCASSFLGTGGHTDGYTFGSGTRLTVV.

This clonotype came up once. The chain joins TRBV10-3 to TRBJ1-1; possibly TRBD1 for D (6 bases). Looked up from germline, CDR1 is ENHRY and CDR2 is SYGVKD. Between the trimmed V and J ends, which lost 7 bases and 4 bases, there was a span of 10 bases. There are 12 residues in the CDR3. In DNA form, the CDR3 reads TGTGCCATCAAGGGGGTCGGCACTGAAGCTTTCTTT. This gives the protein CAIKGVGTEAFF.

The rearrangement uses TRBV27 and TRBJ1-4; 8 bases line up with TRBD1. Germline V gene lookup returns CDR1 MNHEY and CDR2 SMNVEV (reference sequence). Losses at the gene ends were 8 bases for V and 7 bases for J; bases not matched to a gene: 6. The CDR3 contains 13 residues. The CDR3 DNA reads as TGTGCCAGCCCCGGGACAGGTAGTGAAAAACTGTTTTTT. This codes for CASPGTGSEKLFF.

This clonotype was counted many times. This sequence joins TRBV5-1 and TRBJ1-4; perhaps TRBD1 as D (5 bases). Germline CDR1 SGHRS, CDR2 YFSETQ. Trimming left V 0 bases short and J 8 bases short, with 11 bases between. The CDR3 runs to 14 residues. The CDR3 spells CASSLAGGDEKLFF. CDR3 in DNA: TGCGCCAGCAGCTTGGCAGGTGGGGACGAAAAACTGTTTTTT.

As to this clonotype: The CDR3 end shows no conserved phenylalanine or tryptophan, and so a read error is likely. The CDR3 loop is CASSLTGREQYL. CDR3 bases: TGTGCCAGCAGTTTAACTGGGCGAGAGCAGTACCTC. The rearrangement joins TRBV7-3 to TRBJ2-7; D is unresolved. The CDR3 totals 12 residues. Germline CDR1 is SGHTA and CDR2 is FQGTGA.

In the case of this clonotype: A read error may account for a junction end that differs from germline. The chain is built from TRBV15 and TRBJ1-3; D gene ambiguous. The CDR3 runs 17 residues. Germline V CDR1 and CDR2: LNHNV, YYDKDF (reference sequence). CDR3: CATSRAHDIRTGNTVYF. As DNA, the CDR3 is TGTGCCACCAGCAGGGCTCATGACATACGAACTGGAAACACCGTATATTTT. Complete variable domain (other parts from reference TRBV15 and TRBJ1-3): DAMVIQNPRYQVTQFGKPVTLSCSQTLNHNVMYWYQQKSSQAPKLLFHYYDKDFNNEADTPDNFQSRRPNTSFCFLDIRSPGLGDTAMYLCATSRAHDIRTGNTVYFGEGSWLTVV.

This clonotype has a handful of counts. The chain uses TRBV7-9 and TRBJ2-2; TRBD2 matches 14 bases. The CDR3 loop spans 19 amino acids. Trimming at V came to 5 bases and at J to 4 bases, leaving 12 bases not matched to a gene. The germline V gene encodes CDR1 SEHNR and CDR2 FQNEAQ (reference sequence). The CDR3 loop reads CASSHGTSGSFLGTGELFF. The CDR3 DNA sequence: TGTGCCAGCAGCCATGGGACTAGCGGGAGTTTTTTGGGCACCGGGGAGCTGTTTTTT.

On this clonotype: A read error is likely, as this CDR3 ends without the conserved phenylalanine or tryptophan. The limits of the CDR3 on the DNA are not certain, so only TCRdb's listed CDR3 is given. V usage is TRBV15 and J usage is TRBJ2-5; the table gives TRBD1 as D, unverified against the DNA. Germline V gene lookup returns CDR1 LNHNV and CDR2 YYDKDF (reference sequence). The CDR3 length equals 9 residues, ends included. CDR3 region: CATSREGDR.

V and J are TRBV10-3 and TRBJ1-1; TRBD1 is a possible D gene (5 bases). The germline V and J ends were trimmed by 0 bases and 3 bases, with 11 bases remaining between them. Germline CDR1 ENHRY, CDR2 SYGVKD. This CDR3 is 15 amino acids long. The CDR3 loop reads CAISESQGGYTEAFF. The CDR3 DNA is TGTGCCATCAGTGAGTCTCAGGGAGGCTACACTGAAGCTTTCTTT.

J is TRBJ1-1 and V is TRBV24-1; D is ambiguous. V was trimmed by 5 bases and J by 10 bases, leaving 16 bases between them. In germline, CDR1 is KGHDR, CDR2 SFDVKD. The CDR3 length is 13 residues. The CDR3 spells CATSVSRLVAAFF. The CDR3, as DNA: TGTGCCACCAGTGTGTCCAGGCTGGTCGCAGCTTTCTTT.

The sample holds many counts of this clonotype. CDR3 nucleotide sequence: TGTGCCAGCAGCGGCGAAAAACTGTTTTTT. It is translated as CASSGEKLFF. The genes are TRBV7-9 and TRBJ1-4; D remains ambiguous. Trimming pared 5 bases from V and 8 bases from J, leaving 3 bases between. The germline CDR1 and CDR2 sequences are SEHNR and FQNEAQ (reference sequence). This CDR3 is 10 amino acids long.

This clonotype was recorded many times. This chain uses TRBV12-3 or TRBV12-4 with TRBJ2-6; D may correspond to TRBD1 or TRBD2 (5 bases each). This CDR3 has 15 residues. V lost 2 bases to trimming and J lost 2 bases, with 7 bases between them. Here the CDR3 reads CASSLLGPGANVLTF. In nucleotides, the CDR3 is TGTGCCAGCAGTTTATTGGGACCTGGGGCCAACGTCCTGACTTTC.

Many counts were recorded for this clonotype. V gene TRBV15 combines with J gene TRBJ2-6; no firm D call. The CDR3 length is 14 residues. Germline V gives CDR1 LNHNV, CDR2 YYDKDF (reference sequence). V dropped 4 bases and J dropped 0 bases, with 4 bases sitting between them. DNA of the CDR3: TGTGCCACCAGCACAGGCTCTGGGGCCAACGTCCTGACTTTC. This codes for CATSTGSGANVLTF.